This T cell receptor beta chain was captured by sequencing in a study of cytomegalovirus exposure and HLA in healthy donors. Study observations and caveats: The study designated around 150 TCR beta chains cytomegalovirus-associated.

TCRdb's copy holds only in-frame clones and misses some; the assay was immunoSEQ multiplex PCR. Of roughly 120,000 clones listed, 90% to 95% are singletons. Trimming cost V 4 bases and J 7 bases; bases outside gene matches: 3. Germline CDR1 is SGHRS and CDR2 is YFSETQ. This CDR3 spans 14 amino acids. Regarding this clone: Its antigen remains unidentified.

This chain links TRBV5-1 with TRBJ1-4; TRBD1 agrees at 11 bases. The sample was PBMCs. This clonotype was obtained from a woman aged 18-35 years in good health and CMV-seronegative. CDR3 amino acids: CASSPGTGGEKLFF. CDR3 sequence (DNA): TGCGCCAGCAGCCCCGGGACAGGGGGTGAAAAACTGTTTTTT. Based on the CDR3 plus reference TRBV5-1 and TRBJ1-4, the full variable domain is KAGVTQTPRYLIKTRGQQVTLSCSPISGHRSVSWYQQTPGQGLQFLFEYFSETQRNKGNFPGRFSGRQFSNSRSEMNVSTLELGDSALYLCASSPGTGGEKLFFGSGTQLSVL.